This T cell receptor (beta chain) was found in a study of T cell responses to AZD1222 COVID-19 vaccine. General study points: Baseline seropositives among AZD1222 recipients totaled only 5 to 7. Females outnumbered males among donors, who were mostly white British; clonal diversity was possibly underestimated.

Clones were sequenced by immunoSEQ multiplex PCR, and TCRdb holds only the in-frame ones, with some missing. The sample has 120,000 to 150,000 clones; around 88% are singletons. As to this clone: Its target is not known.

Germline assignment: CDR1 WNHNN and CDR2 SYGVQD (reference sequence). The CDR3 is 16 amino acids. V was pared by 2 bases and J by 4 bases, with 15 bases between. This receptor was obtained from an adult in good health. This chain uses TRBV10-1 with TRBJ2-1; weak D call: TRBD2 (5 bases). The input for sequencing was peripheral blood, taken on day 0 of AZD1222 vaccination. The CDR3 nucleotides are TGCGCCAGCAGTGAGCGTGGGAGAACAGATTACAATGAGCAGTTCTTC. Translation gives CASSERGRTDYNEQFF.